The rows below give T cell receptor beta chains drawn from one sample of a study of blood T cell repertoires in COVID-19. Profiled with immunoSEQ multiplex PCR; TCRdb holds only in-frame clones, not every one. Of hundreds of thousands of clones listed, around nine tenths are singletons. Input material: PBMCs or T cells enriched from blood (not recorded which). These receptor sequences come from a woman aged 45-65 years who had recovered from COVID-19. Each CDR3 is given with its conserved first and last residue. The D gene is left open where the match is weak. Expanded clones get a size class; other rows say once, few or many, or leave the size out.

TGTGCCAGCAGTTGGGACAGAACCAATTCACCCCTCCACTTT,CASSWDRTNSPLHF,TRBD1,TRBV5-4,TRBJ1-6,NA
TGTGCCACCGGGGTGAGGACTGAAGCTTTCTTT,CATGVRTEAFF,NA,TRBV28,TRBJ1-1,NA
TGTGCCAGCAGTTTATCCCCAGGGATCACAGGCTACACCTTC,CASSLSPGITGYTF,NA,TRBV28,TRBJ1-2,NA
TGTGCCAGCAGCCACGACAGCGACGGCTATGGCTACACCTTC,CASSHDSDGYGYTF,NA,TRBV28,TRBJ1-2,NA
TGTGCCAGCTCACCACAATACACAGGGAACACCGGGGAGCTGTTTTTT,CASSPQYTGNTGELFF,NA,TRBV18,TRBJ2-2,once
TGTGCCAGCAGCGTAGCTCCGGGACAGGGTAGATCACCCCTCCACTTT,CASSVAPGQGRSPLHF,TRBD1,TRBV9,TRBJ1-6,NA
TGTGCCAGCAGCCCGCTGGGGGGACTAGCGGGAGTGGAGACCCAGTACTTC,CASSPLGGLAGVETQYF,TRBD2,TRBV5-4,TRBJ2-5,NA
TGTGCCACCGCTGCGACAGGGCCGTACCAAGAGACCCAGTACTTC,CATAATGPYQETQYF,TRBD1,TRBV27,TRBJ2-5,NA
TGTGCCATCAGGGCTCCGGGAGTCTGGAATGAGCAGTTCTTC,CAIRAPGVWNEQFF,NA,TRBV10-3,TRBJ2-1,NA
TGTGCCAGCAGCGTAGGACAGTTTAATTCACCCCTCCACTTT,CASSVGQFNSPLHF,NA,TRBV9,TRBJ1-6,NA
TGTGCCAGCAGCCAAAGGGACAGCAACACTGAAGCTTTCTTT,CASSQRDSNTEAFF,TRBD1,TRBV3-1/TRBV3-2,TRBJ1-1,NA
TGTGCCAGCAGTTTATGGACTAGCGGGGGTGTTTACGAGCAGTACTTC,CASSLWTSGGVYEQYF,TRBD2,TRBV27,TRBJ2-7,NA
TGTGCCAGCACAACGAGCGGGAGGTTCTTC,CASTTSGRFF,TRBD2,TRBV27,TRBJ2-1,NA
TGTGCCAGCAGCAAAGCCTCGACAGAAAAACTGTTTTTT,CASSKASTEKLFF,NA,TRBV11-3,TRBJ1-4,NA
TGTGCCAGCAGCTTGGCGGGAGGGGTCGGAGAGACCCAGTACTTC,CASSLAGGVGETQYF,TRBD2,TRBV5-4,TRBJ2-5,NA
TGTGCCAGCTCACCACAAGGAGGGCGCTTCGGGGAGCTGTTTTTT,CASSPQGGRFGELFF,NA,TRBV18,TRBJ2-2,NA
TGTGCCACCAGCACACAGGGTTCTGGCTACACCTTC,CATSTQGSGYTF,NA,TRBV24-1,TRBJ1-2,NA
TGTGCCAGCTTAGCGAGACTAAGTCGAGATACGCAGTATTTT,CASLARLSRDTQYF,NA,TRBV28,TRBJ2-3,NA
TGTGCCACCAGACAGTCCCGGGGTAGCGCCCGCACAGATACGCAGTATTTT,CATRQSRGSARTDTQYF,NA,TRBV15,TRBJ2-3,NA
TGTGCCAGCAGGTCGGGGGTACTATCACCCCTCCACTTT,CASRSGVLSPLHF,NA,TRBV27,TRBJ1-6,NA
TGCGCCAGCAGCTCGACAGGCGACTCTGGAAACACCATATATTTT,CASSSTGDSGNTIYF,NA,TRBV5-1,TRBJ1-3,NA
TGCGCCAGCAGCCCGCCTGACAGACGGGCTGAAGCTTTCTTT,CASSPPDRRAEAFF,NA,TRBV4-1,TRBJ1-1,once